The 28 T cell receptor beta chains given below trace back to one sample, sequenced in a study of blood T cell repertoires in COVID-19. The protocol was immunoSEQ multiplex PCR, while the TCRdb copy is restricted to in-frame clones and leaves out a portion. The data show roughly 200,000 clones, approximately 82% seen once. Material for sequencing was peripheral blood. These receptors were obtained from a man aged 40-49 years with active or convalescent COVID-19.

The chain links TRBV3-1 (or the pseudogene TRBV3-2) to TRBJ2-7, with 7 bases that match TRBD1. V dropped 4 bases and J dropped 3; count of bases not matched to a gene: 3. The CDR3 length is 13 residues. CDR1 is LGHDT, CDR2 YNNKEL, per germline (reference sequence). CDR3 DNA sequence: TGTGCCAGCAGCCCGCGGACAGGCTACGAGCAGTACTTC. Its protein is CASSPRTGYEQYF.

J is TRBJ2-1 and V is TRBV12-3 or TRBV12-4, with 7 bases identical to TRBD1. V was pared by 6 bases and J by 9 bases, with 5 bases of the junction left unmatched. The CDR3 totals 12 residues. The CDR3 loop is CASRPTGVEQFF. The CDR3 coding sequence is TGTGCCAGCAGGCCTACAGGGGTTGAGCAGTTCTTC.

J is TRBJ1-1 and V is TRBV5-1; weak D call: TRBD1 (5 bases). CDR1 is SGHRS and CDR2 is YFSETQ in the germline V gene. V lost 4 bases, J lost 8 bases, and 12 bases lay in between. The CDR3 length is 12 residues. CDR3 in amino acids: CASSAQGEEAFF. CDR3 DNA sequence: TGCGCCAGCAGCGCTCAGGGTGAGGAAGCTTTCTTT.

CDR3 in amino acids: CASSLGGTLWYF. The CDR3 region has the DNA TGTGCCAGCAGCTTAGGAGGCACCCTTTGGTACTTC. V gene TRBV7-2 combines with J gene TRBJ2-7, with D unclear. From germline, CDR1 is SGHTA and CDR2 FQGNSA. Trimming removed 1 base at V and 12 bases at J, with 13 bases between. This CDR3 comprises 12 residues. The variable domain in full, with the rest retrieved from reference TRBV7-2 and TRBJ2-7, is GAGVSQSPSNKVTEKGKDVELRCDPISGHTALYWYRQSLGQGLEFLIYFQGNSAPDKSGLPSDRFSAERTGGSVSTLTIQRTQQEDSAVYLCASSLGGTLWYFGPGTRLTVT.

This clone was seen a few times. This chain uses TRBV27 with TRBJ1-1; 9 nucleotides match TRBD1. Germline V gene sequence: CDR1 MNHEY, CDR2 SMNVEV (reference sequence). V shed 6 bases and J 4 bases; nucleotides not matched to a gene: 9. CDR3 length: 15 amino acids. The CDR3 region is CASRPTGGMRTEAFF. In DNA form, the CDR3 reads TGTGCCAGCAGGCCGACAGGGGGAATGCGCACTGAAGCTTTCTTT.

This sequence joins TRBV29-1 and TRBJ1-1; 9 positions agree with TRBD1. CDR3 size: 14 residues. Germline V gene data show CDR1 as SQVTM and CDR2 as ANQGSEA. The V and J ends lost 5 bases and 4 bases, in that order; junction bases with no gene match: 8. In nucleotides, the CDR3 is TGCAGCGTTACAGGGGGCGCAGTGGTCACTGAAGCTTTCTTT. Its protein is CSVTGGAVVTEAFF.

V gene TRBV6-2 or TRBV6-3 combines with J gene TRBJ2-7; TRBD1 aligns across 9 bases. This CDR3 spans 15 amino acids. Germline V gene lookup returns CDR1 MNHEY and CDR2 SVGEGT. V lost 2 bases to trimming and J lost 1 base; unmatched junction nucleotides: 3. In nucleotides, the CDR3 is TGTGCCAGCAGTTACGACGGGACAGGGTCCTACGAGCAGTACTTC. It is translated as CASSYDGTGSYEQYF.

This CDR3 reads CARGGDLDTGELFF. DNA for the CDR3: TGCGCCAGGGGCGGGGATTTGGACACCGGGGAGCTGTTTTTT. V gene TRBV5-1 combines with J gene TRBJ2-2; maybe TRBD2 (6 bases). CDR1 is SGHRS and CDR2 is YFSETQ in the germline V gene. V shed 8 bases and J shed 3 bases, with 14 bases lying between them. This CDR3 is 14 amino acids long.

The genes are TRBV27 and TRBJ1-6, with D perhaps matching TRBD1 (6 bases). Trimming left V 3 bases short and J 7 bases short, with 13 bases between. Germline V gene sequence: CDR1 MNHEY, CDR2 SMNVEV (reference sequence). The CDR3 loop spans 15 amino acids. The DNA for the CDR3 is TGTGCCAGCAGTTTCTACGACAGGTTCAATTCACCCCTCCACTTT. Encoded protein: CASSFYDRFNSPLHF.

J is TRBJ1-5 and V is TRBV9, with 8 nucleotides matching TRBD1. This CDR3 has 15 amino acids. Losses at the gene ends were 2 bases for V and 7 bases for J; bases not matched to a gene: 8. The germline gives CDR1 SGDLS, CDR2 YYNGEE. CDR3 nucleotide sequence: TGTGCCAGCAGCGTCGGACAGGGAAGCGTACAGCCCCAGCATTTT. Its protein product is CASSVGQGSVQPQHF.

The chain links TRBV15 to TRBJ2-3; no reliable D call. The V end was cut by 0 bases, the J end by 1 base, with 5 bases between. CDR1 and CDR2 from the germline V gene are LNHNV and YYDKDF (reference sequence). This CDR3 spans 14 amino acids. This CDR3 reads CATSRDHGTDTQYF. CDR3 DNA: TGTGCCACCAGCAGAGATCATGGCACAGATACGCAGTATTTT. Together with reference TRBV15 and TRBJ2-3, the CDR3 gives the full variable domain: DAMVIQNPRYQVTQFGKPVTLSCSQTLNHNVMYWYQQKSSQAPKLLFHYYDKDFNNEADTPDNFQSRRPNTSFCFLDIRSPGLGDTAMYLCATSRDHGTDTQYFGPGTRLTVL.

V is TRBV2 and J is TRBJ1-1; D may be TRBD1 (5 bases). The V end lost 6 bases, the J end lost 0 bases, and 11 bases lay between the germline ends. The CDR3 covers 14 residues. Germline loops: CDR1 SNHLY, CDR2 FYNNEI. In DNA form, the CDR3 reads TGTGCCAGCAGCGTACAGGTTCTGAACACTGAAGCTTTCTTT. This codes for CASSVQVLNTEAFF.

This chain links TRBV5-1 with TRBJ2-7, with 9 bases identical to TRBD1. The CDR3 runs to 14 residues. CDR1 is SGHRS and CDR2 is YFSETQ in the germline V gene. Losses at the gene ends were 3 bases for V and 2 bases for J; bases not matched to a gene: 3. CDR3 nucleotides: TGCGCCAGCAGCTCCGGGACAGGGCCCTACGAGCAGTACTTC. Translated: CASSSGTGPYEQYF.

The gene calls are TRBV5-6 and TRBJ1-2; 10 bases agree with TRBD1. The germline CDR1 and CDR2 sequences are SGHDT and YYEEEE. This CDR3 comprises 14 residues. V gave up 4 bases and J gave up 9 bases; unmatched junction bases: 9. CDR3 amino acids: CASSPGQGTARYTF. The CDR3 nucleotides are TGTGCCAGCAGCCCGGGACAGGGGACGGCGCGCTACACCTTC.

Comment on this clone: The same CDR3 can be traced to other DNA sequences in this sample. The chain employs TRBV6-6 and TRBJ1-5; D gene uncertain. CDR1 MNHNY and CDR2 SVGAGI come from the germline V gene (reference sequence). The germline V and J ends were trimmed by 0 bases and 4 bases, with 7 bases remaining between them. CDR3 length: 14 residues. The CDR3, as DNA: TGTGCCAGCAGTTACTCTGAGGATAATCAGCCCCAGCATTTT. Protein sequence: CASSYSEDNQPQHF.

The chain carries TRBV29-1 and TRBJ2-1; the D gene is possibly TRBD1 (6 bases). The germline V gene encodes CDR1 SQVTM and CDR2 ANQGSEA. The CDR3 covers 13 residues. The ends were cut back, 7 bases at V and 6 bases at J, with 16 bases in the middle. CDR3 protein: CSARGQGGNEQFF. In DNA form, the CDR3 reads TGCAGCGCCAGGGGACAAGGAGGCAATGAGCAGTTCTTC.

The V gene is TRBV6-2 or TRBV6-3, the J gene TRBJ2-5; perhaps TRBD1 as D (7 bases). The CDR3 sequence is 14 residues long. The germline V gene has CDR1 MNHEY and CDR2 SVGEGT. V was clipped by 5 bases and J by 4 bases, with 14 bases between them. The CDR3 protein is CASSNRGLRETQYF. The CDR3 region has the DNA TGTGCCAGCAGTAACAGGGGACTGAGAGAGACCCAGTACTTC.

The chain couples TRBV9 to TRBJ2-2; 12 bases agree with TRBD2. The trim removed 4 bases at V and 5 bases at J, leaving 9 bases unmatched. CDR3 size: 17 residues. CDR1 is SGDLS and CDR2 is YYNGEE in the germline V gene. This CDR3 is CASSLTTSGRGTGELFF. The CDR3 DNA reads TGTGCCAGCAGCCTCACGACTAGCGGGAGAGGGACCGGGGAGCTGTTTTTT.

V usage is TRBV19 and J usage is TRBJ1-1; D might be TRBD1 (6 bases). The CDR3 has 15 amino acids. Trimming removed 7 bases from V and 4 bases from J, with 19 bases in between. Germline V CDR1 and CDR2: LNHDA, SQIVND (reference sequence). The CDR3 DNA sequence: TGTGCCAGTACCCTAGGGGGGGGGAAGGGCACTGAAGCTTTCTTT. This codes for CASTLGGGKGTEAFF.

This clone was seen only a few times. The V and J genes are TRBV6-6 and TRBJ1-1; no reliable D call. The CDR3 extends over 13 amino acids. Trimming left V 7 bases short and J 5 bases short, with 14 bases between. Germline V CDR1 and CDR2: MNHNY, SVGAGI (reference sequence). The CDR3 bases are TGTGCCAGCACAAGGCCAGGTAGGACTGAAGCTTTCTTT. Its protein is CASTRPGRTEAFF.

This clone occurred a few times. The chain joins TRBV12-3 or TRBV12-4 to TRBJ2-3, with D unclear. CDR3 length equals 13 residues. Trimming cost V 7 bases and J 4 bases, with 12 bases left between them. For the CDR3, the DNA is TGTGCCAGCACCCCACCTCAGTCAGATACGCAGTATTTT. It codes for CASTPPQSDTQYF.

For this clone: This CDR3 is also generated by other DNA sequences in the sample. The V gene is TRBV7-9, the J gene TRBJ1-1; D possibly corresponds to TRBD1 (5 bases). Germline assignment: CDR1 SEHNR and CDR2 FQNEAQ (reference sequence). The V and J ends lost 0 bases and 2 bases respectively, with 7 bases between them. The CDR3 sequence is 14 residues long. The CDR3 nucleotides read TGTGCCAGCAGCTTAGCGGGGGGTAACACTGAAGCTTTCTTT. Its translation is CASSLAGGNTEAFF.

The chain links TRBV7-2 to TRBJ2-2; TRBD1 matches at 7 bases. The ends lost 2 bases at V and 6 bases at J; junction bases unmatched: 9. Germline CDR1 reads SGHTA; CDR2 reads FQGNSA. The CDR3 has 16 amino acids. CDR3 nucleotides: TGTGCCAGCAGCTTATCCGGGACAGCGATGTCCGGGGAGCTGTTTTTT. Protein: CASSLSGTAMSGELFF.

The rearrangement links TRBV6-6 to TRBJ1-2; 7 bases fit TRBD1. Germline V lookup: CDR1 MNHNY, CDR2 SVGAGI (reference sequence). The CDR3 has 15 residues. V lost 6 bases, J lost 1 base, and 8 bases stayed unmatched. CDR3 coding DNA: TGTGCCAGCAGGGACCCGGGACAGAATAACTATGGCTACACCTTC. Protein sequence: CASRDPGQNNYGYTF.

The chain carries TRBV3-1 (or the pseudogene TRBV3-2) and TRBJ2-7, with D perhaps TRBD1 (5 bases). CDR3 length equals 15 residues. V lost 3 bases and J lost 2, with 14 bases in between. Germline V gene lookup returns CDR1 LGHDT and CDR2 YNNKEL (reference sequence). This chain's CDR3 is CASSQNRLGTYEQYF. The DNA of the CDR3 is TGTGCCAGCAGCCAGAACAGGTTAGGCACCTACGAGCAGTACTTC.

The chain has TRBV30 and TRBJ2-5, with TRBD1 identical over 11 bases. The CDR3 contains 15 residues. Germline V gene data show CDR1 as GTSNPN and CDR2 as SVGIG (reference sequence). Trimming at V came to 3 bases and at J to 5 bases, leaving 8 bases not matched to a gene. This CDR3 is CAWSRTGGAGETQYF. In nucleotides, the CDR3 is TGTGCCTGGAGCAGGACAGGGGGCGCCGGGGAGACCCAGTACTTC.

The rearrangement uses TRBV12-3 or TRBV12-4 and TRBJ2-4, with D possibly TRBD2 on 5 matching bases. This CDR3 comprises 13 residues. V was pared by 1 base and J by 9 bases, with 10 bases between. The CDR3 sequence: CASSLGGVGIQYF. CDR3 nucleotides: TGTGCCAGCAGTTTAGGGGGAGTAGGCATTCAGTACTTC.

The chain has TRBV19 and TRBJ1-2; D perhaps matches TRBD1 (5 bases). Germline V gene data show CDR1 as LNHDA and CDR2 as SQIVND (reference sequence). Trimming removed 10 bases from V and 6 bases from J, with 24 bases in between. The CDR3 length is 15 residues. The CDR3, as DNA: TGTGCCACTAGGGCTCCGGCAGGGAACGGTAATGGCTACACCTTC. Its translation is CATRAPAGNGNGYTF.